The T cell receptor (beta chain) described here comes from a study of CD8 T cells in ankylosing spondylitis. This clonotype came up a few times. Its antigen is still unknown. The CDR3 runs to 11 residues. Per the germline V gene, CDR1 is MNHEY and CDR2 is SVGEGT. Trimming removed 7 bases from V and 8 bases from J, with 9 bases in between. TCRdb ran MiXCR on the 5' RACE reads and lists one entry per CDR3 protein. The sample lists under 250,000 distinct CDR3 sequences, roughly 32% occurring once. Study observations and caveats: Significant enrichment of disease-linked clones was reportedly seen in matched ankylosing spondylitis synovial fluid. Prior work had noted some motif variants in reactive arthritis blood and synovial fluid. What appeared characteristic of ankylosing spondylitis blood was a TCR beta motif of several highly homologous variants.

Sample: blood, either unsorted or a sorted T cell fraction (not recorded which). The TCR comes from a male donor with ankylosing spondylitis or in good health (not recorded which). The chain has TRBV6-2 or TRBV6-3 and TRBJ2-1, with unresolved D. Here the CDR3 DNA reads TGTGCCAGCACCTTTGGTTATGAGCAGTTCTTC. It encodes CASTFGYEQFF.